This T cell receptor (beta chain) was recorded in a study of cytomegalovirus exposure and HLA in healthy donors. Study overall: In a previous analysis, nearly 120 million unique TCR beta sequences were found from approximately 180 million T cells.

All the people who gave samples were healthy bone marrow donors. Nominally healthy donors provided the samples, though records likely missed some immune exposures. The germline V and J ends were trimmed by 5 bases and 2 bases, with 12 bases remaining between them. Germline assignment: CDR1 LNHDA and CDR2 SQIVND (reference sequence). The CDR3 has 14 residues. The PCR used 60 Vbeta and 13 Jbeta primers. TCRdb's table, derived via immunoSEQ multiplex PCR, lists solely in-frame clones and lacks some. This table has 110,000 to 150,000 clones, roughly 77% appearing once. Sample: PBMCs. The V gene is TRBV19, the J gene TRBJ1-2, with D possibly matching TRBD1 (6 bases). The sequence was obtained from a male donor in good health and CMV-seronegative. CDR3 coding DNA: TGTGCCAGTAGTCCAGGGGCCACAAACTATGGCTACACCTTC. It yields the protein CASSPGATNYGYTF.